Here is one TCR beta chain with its context. These data come from a study of OX40 agonist ivuxolimab in advanced cancers. This CDR3 comprises 14 residues. V was pared by 0 bases and J by 4 bases, with 10 bases between. The germline CDR1 and CDR2 sequences are SGHRS and YFSETQ. Some clones are missing from TCRdb's copy, which holds only in-frame ones; the method was immunoSEQ multiplex PCR. The profile covers 50,000 to 65,000 clones, with 85% to 90% appearing a single time and about 1.4% taken by the ten largest. This receptor was obtained from an adult with an advanced solid tumor such as melanoma, head and neck, liver or kidney cancer. Sequences were derived from CD4+ or CD8+ T cells sorted from blood, sampled in a trial of the OX40 agonist ivuxolimab. V is TRBV5-1 and J is TRBJ1-2; D may be TRBD1 (5 bases). CDR3 DNA sequence: TGCGCCAGCAGCTTGGAACTAGGGGTCTATGGCTACACCTTC. Its protein is CASSLELGVYGYTF.